This T cell receptor (beta chain) came from a study of T cell repertoires in cytomegalovirus infection. Across the whole study: Public signatures in TCR beta pointed to CMV infection and matching HLA type.

Findings and caveats of the study: The study found HLA-C-restricted CMV-specific TCR beta clonotypes dominating the ex vivo response. Cumulative frequency (of public TCR beta family members) identified carriers of CMV plus the relevant HLA.

Comments on this clonotype: Its antigen is undetermined. At one end the junction does not follow the germline gene, possibly because of a read error.

Germline-derived CDR1 and CDR2 are SGHTA and FQGNSA. The CDR3 is made up of 15 amino acids. One entry per CDR3 protein, called by TCRdb with MiXCR from the reads. The data contain roughly 760,000 distinct CDR3 sequences, 35% of them singletons. The rearrangement joins TRBV7-2 to TRBJ2-7; possible D gene TRBD2, 5 bases. Sequencing used PBMCs. The sequence came from a human donor in good health (CMV status not recorded). Some clones in this sample may be carry-over from other donors' samples. CDR3 sequence (DNA): TGTGCCAGCAGCCCGACCGGGGTATACTCCAACGAGCAGTACTTC. This translates into CASSPTGVYSNEQYF. Combining the CDR3 with reference TRBV7-2 and TRBJ2-7 gives the whole variable domain GAGVSQSPSNKVTEKGKDVELRCDPISGHTALYWYRQSLGQGLEFLIYFQGNSAPDKSGLPSDRFSAERTGGSVSTLTIQRTQQEDSAVYLCASSPTGVYSNEQYFGPGTRLTVT.